The present TCR beta chain was sequenced within a study of shared clonotypes between healthy human individuals. Broader study findings: Relative to memory subsets, naive subsets generally showed larger estimated richness. Donors were few, which limited the genetic and exposure-history diversity represented.

This CDR3 has 17 residues. V was shortened by 6 bases and J by 0 bases, with 18 bases between the two germline ends. Germline V lookup: CDR1 SNHLY, CDR2 FYNNEI. In the source study's methods: ImmunoSEQ yielded junction-only sequences lacking quality scores, so filtering differed. Profiled with immunoSEQ multiplex PCR; TCRdb holds only in-frame clones, not every one. The V and J calls and clone size were taken over from that table, and D and trimming were inferred from the DNA. The sample lists some 2,400,000 clones, approximately 94% occurring once. The donors, healthy adults who were HIV-negative, had experienced no recent acute infections or vaccinations. As regards this clone: Antigen specificity is unknown.

Sequences were obtained from naive CD4+ T cells sorted from blood. As to subset: CD45RA+ positively selected. This receptor was obtained from a man aged 18 to 29 in good health. The chain carries TRBV2 and TRBJ1-5, with D unclear. The CDR3 sequence: CASRATLLGISNQPQHF. As DNA, the CDR3 is TGTGCCAGCAGAGCTACCCTCCTTGGGATTAGCAATCAGCCCCAGCATTTT.